This T cell receptor beta chain was found in a study of blood T cell repertoires in COVID-19. In the study overall: Acute and convalescent COVID-19 specimens originated in the United States, Italy and Spain. T cells, B-cell-depleted T cells, or PBMCs provided the cDNA or gDNA that served as material.

The study recruited people aged about 18 to 95 years across roughly 23 US areas. Cohorts were determined from participant-reported clinical history. The table came from immunoSEQ multiplex PCR; TCRdb's copy has only in-frame clones and leaves some out. The sample includes under 200,000 clones, around three quarters of them seen just once. Sequencing was done on a sample of PBMCs or T cells enriched from blood (not recorded which). This TCR came from a woman in her sixties or seventies in a cohort exposed to, infected with or recovered from COVID-19 (not recorded which).

DNA for the CDR3: TGTGCCAGCAGCTTAGCGCAGGGGTCGGCAGATACGCAGTATTTT. This sequence encodes CASSLAQGSADTQYF. The gene calls are TRBV7-9 and TRBJ2-3; a weak D match, TRBD1 (6 bases). CDR3 length: 15 amino acids. With 0 bases removed from V and 4 bases from J, the gap between germline ends came to 11 bases. Germline assignment: CDR1 SEHNR and CDR2 FQNEAQ (reference sequence). Full variable domain (missing parts from reference TRBV7-9 and TRBJ2-3): DTGVSQNPRHKITKRGQNVTFRCDPISEHNRLYWYRQTLGQGPEFLTYFQNEAQLEKSRLLSDRFSAERPKGSFSTLEIQRTEQGDSAMYLCASSLAQGSADTQYFGPGTRLTVL.